These T cell receptor beta chains were read from a single sample in a study of prognosis after radiotherapy for stage I lung cancer. A single record per CDR3 protein comes from TCRdb applying MiXCR to the multiplex PCR reads. The sample lists some 34,000 distinct CDR3 sequences; under 40% were seen once. The sequences come from PBMCs, collected before or after stereotactic body radiation therapy (not recorded which). The receptors derive from a donor over 45 with non-small cell lung cancer. Each CDR3 is given with its conserved first and last residue. The D gene is left open where the match is weak. Clone size is shown for a subset of rows, as once, few, many or a class of expanded clone.

TRBJ2-3 | TRBV4-3 | many | - | CASSQDGATYSTDTQYF | TGCGCCAGCAGCCAAGATGGGGCTACCTACTCCACAGATACGCAGTATTTT
TRBJ1-2 | TRBV6-5 | many | - | CASSYSSLAGAGGYTF | TGTGCCAGCAGTTACTCGTCCCTAGCAGGGGCGGGGGGCTACACCTTC
TRBJ2-1 | TRBV19 | many | TRBD2 | CASSLGLAGGSHYNEQFF | TGTGCCAGTAGCTTGGGACTAGCGGGGGGTTCCCACTACAATGAGCAGTTCTTC
TRBJ1-6 | TRBV6-5 | - | - | CASSYHRSEWAPRAHLHF | TGTGCCAGCAGTTACCACAGGTCCGAGTGGGCCCCTCGCGCACACCTCCACTTT
TRBJ2-6 | TRBV6-5 | many | - | CASSYSTGSGANVLTF | TGTGCCAGCAGTTACTCAACAGGGTCCGGGGCCAACGTCCTGACTTTC
TRBJ1-4 | TRBV29-1 | many | - | CSGKGLGNEKLFF | TGCAGCGGTAAGGGGCTGGGTAATGAAAAACTGTTTTTT
TRBJ2-1 | TRBV18 | few | TRBD1 | CASSPQTGFSTNEQFF | TGTGCCAGCTCACCACAGACAGGGTTCTCGACAAATGAGCAGTTCTTC
TRBJ1-5 | TRBV12-3/TRBV12-4 | many | - | CASSSQGSQPQHF | TGTGCCAGCAGTTCACAGGGATCCCAGCCCCAGCATTTT
TRBJ1-1 | TRBV5-8 | many | - | CASSRIFSRGELNTEAFF | TGTGCCAGCAGCAGGATATTCTCCAGGGGAGAACTGAACACTGAAGCTTTCTTT
TRBJ2-3 | TRBV4-1 | many | - | CASSREKGGFRGYTQYF | TGCGCCAGCAGCCGAGAGAAGGGGGGGTTCCGGGGTTATACGCAGTATTTT
TRBJ2-3 | TRBV6-7 | many | TRBD2 | CASSYCQAGRLAGLSTDTQYF | TGTGCCAGCAGTTACTGTCAGGCAGGAAGACTAGCGGGACTCAGCACAGATACGCAGTATTTT
TRBJ1-5 | TRBV6-5 | many | - | CASTLRENQPQHF | TGTGCCAGCACCCTCCGGGAGAATCAGCCCCAGCATTTT
TRBJ2-2 | TRBV18 | - | - | CASSPSADTGEPFF | TGTGCCAGCTCACCCTCGGCCGACACCGGGGAGCCGTTTTTT
TRBJ1-2 | TRBV2 | many | TRBD1 | CASSFPGRGPYGYTF | TGTGCCAGCAGTTTCCCGGGGAGGGGGCCCTATGGCTACACCTTC
TRBJ1-2 | TRBV6-1 | many | - | CASSSDSSYTF | TGTGCCAGCAGCTCCGACAGCAGCTACACCTTC
TRBJ2-7 | TRBV20-1 | - | - | CSASRAGRYEQYF | TGCAGTGCTAGTCGGGCAGGGCGGTACGAGCAGTACTTC
TRBJ1-5 | TRBV4-3 | once | - | CASSPDGNRYQPQHF | TGCGCCAGCAGCCCCGACGGGAATAGGTATCAGCCCCAGCATTTT
TRBJ2-7 | TRBV27 | - | - | CASSNDGLYEQYF | TGTGCCAGCAGTAATGACGGACTCTACGAGCAGTACTTC
TRBJ2-3 | TRBV11-3 | many | TRBD1 | CASSLGGQRTDTQYF | TGTGCCAGCAGCTTAGGGGGACAGCGCACAGATACGCAGTATTTT
TRBJ2-5 | TRBV29-1 | many | TRBD1 | CSVVRQGVLETQYF | TGCAGCGTTGTGCGACAGGGCGTATTAGAGACCCAGTACTTC
TRBJ2-3 | TRBV28 | many | TRBD1 | CASSIPGQGTDTQYF | TGTGCCAGCAGCATACCGGGACAGGGTACAGATACGCAGTATTTT
TRBJ1-5 | TRBV28 | - | - | CASSFPTQRAQPRHF | TGTGCCAGCAGTTTTCCGACTCAGCGGGCTCAGCCCCGGCATTTT
TRBJ1-2 | TRBV4-2 | many | - | CASSQDEALYGYTF | TGTGCCAGCAGCCAAGATGAAGCCCTCTATGGCTACACCTTC
TRBJ2-2 | TRBV7-8 | many | - | CASSLGQVHGELFF | TGTGCCAGCAGCTTAGGGCAGGTTCACGGGGAGCTGTTTTTT
TRBJ1-5 | TRBV28 | many | TRBD1 | CASNYGQGIDQPQHF | TGTGCCAGCAATTATGGACAGGGGATCGATCAGCCCCAGCATTTT
TRBJ2-7 | TRBV28 | many | - | CASSPPGIRSYEQYF | TGTGCCAGCAGCCCTCCGGGGATTCGGTCCTACGAGCAGTACTTC
TRBJ2-7 | TRBV20-1 | many | TRBD1 | CSARDARGHEQYF | TGCAGTGCTAGAGATGCCAGGGGGCACGAGCAGTACTTC
TRBJ2-3 | TRBV5-1 | - | - | CASSFGMITDTQCF | TGCGCCAGCAGCTTTGGGATGATCACAGATACGCAGTGTTTT
TRBJ2-7 | TRBV28 | medium-sized | - | CASTSGPSFYEQYF | TGTGCCAGCACCTCGGGGCCAAGCTTCTACGAGCAGTACTTC
TRBJ1-5 | TRBV30 | many | TRBD1 | CAWSVTGGAPQHF | TGTGCCTGGAGTGTAACAGGGGGGGCGCCCCAGCATTTT